The text below deals with one TCR beta chain. TCRdb's copy holds only in-frame clones and misses some; the assay was immunoSEQ multiplex PCR. The table includes approximately 170,000 clones, 88% detected once. This entry is derived from a study of blood T cell repertoires in COVID-19. Turning to the study itself: PBMCs, B-cell-depleted T cells, or T cells provided the cDNA or gDNA that made up the material.

V lost 4 bases and J 5 bases, leaving 8 bases between the germline ends. The germline CDR1 and CDR2 sequences are LNHDA and SQIVND (reference sequence). The CDR3 spans 13 residues. This rearrangement joins TRBV19 to TRBJ2-2; the D gene is possibly TRBD1 (5 bases). The sequence was obtained from a man aged 45-60 years who had recovered from COVID-19. Sequencing was done on a sample of peripheral blood. CDR3 amino acids: CASSRQKTGELFF. The CDR3 DNA sequence: TGTGCCAGTAGTAGACAGAAAACCGGGGAGCTGTTTTTT.